Listed below are T cell receptor beta chains from one sample, sequenced in a study of graft-versus-host responses after intestinal transplantation. The repertoire was sequenced with immunoSEQ multiplex PCR; TCRdb's copy has only in-frame clones and lacks some. The sample gives around 100,000 clones, roughly 87% of which show up once; about 0.93% is in the top ten. Which antigens these TCRs recognize remains unknown. The sequencing used unstimulated CD4+ T cells sorted from spleen or lymph node cells, collected before transplant. The receptor set was obtained from a human donor who was the organ donor for an intestinal transplant. The CDR3 runs from the conserved cysteine through the conserved F or W. A D gene is named only where the DNA matches it firmly. Expanded clones get a size class; other rows say once, few or many, or leave the size out.

CDR3 length	J gene	clone size	V gene	D gene	CDR3 protein	CDR3 DNA
14	TRBJ1-6	NA	TRBV5-6	TRBD1	CASSFGTGNSPLHF	TGTGCCAGCAGCTTTGGGACAGGGAATTCACCCCTCCACTTT
14	TRBJ1-5	NA	TRBV6-5	TRBD1	CASSSTGGNQPQHF	TGTGCCAGCAGTTCGACAGGGGGTAATCAGCCCCAGCATTTT
11	TRBJ2-5	NA	TRBV20-1	TRBD1	CSAYRGETQYF	TGCAGTGCTTACAGGGGGGAGACCCAGTACTTC
15	TRBJ1-5	few	TRBV5-6	NA	CASSSGEEANQPQHF	TGTGCCAGCAGCAGTGGAGAAGAAGCAAATCAGCCCCAGCATTTT
15	TRBJ1-1	NA	TRBV5-1	NA	CASSLNGPAGTEAFF	TGCGCCAGCAGCCTAAATGGGCCGGCGGGCACTGAAGCTTTCTTT
15	TRBJ2-7	NA	TRBV9	TRBD1	CASSAGTGSTYEQYF	TGTGCCAGCAGCGCCGGGACAGGATCCACCTACGAGCAGTACTTC
12	TRBJ2-2	NA	TRBV15	NA	CATSRGTGELFF	TGTGCCACCAGCAGAGGAACCGGGGAGCTGTTTTTT
14	TRBJ2-7	NA	TRBV5-1	TRBD1	CASSPGQPTYEQYF	TGCGCCAGCAGCCCGGGACAGCCTACCTACGAGCAGTACTTC
13	TRBJ1-1	NA	TRBV18	NA	CASSRLGGPGAFF	TGTGCCAGCTCACGCCTCGGGGGGCCCGGGGCTTTCTTT
12	TRBJ2-7	NA	TRBV29-1	NA	CSASTSLVEQYF	TGCAGCGCTTCTACCAGTTTAGTCGAGCAGTACTTC
14	TRBJ2-2	NA	TRBV5-1	NA	CASRGTTNTGELFF	TGCGCCAGCCGGGGGACAACGAACACCGGGGAGCTGTTTTTT
15	TRBJ1-1	NA	TRBV5-6	TRBD1	CASSSRDRVVTEAFF	TGTGCCAGCAGCTCGCGGGACAGGGTGGTCACTGAAGCTTTCTTT
13	TRBJ2-7	once	TRBV11-2	NA	CASSSMAPYEQYF	TGTGCCAGCAGCTCTATGGCGCCCTACGAGCAGTACTTC
17	TRBJ2-5	NA	TRBV4-1	TRBD2	CASSQAFSGGPQETQYF	TGCGCCAGCAGCCAAGCTTTTAGCGGGGGGCCCCAAGAGACCCAGTACTTC
13	TRBJ2-2	NA	TRBV30	NA	CAWSFRGAGELFF	TGTGCCTGGAGTTTCAGGGGCGCCGGGGAGCTGTTTTTT
14	TRBJ1-4	NA	TRBV10-1	NA	CASSEKRGGEKLFF	TGCGCCAGCAGTGAGAAGCGGGGGGGGGAAAAACTGTTTTTT
14	TRBJ2-4	NA	TRBV7-3	NA	CASSLGGLSNIQYF	TGTGCCAGCAGCTTAGGTGGACTCTCCAACATTCAGTACTTC
15	TRBJ2-2	NA	TRBV28	TRBD2	CASAKRGVRTGELFF	TGTGCCAGCGCAAAGCGGGGGGTTCGTACCGGGGAGCTGTTTTTT
14	TRBJ1-5	NA	TRBV6-1	NA	CASSEAIGNQPQHF	TGTGCCAGCAGTGAAGCGATAGGCAATCAGCCCCAGCATTTT
15	TRBJ1-6	once	TRBV5-6	NA	CASSLARLDSSPLHF	TGTGCCAGCAGCTTGGCAAGATTAGATTCCTCACCCCTCCACTTT
12	TRBJ2-7	NA	TRBV28	NA	CASSPVWNEQYF	TGTGCCAGCAGTCCCGTTTGGAACGAGCAGTACTTC
17	TRBJ2-2	NA	TRBV7-2	TRBD2	CASSPGGLAGVVGELFF	TGTGCCAGCAGCCCGGGGGGGTTAGCGGGGGTTGTCGGGGAGCTGTTTTTT
14	TRBJ1-2	NA	TRBV9	NA	CASSVGPGFNGYTF	TGTGCCAGCAGCGTAGGGCCAGGTTTCAATGGCTACACCTTC
15	TRBJ2-5	NA	TRBV6-1	TRBD2	CASSELAGGPETQYF	TGTGCCAGCAGTGAACTAGCGGGGGGGCCAGAGACCCAGTACTTC
14	TRBJ1-4	NA	TRBV9	NA	CASSDRPLSEKLFF	TGTGCCAGCAGCGACCGGCCTCTAAGTGAAAAACTGTTTTTT
14	TRBJ2-2	NA	TRBV19	TRBD2	CASRTGTSAGELFF	TGTGCCAGTAGAACCGGGACTAGCGCCGGGGAGCTGTTTTTT
13	TRBJ2-3	NA	TRBV11-3	NA	CASSPPEGGTQYF	TGTGCCAGCAGCCCTCCGGAGGGGGGGACGCAGTATTTT
17	TRBJ1-4	NA	TRBV5-1	TRBD1	CASSLEITGTGREKLFF	TGCGCCAGCAGCTTGGAAATTACCGGGACAGGGAGGGAAAAACTGTTTTTT
12	TRBJ1-4	NA	TRBV19	NA	CASSSGVEKLFF	TGTGCCAGTAGTTCCGGGGTCGAAAAACTGTTTTTT
13	TRBJ1-2	NA	TRBV30	TRBD1	CAWSNRGNYGYTF	TGTGCCTGGAGTAACAGGGGGAACTATGGCTACACCTTC
14	TRBJ2-7	NA	TRBV7-2	NA	CASSLTRSSYEQYF	TGTGCCAGCAGCTTAACCAGGAGCTCCTACGAGCAGTACTTC
13	TRBJ1-1	NA	TRBV7-3	NA	CASSSQGDTEAFF	TGTGCCAGCAGCTCCCAGGGTGATACTGAAGCTTTCTTT
16	TRBJ1-3	NA	TRBV4-2	NA	CASSQDFSPPGNTIYF	TGTGCCAGCAGCCAAGATTTCTCCCCTCCTGGAAACACCATATATTTT
14	TRBJ2-2	NA	TRBV5-4	NA	CASSSTGNTGELFF	TGTGCCAGCAGCTCGACGGGGAACACCGGGGAGCTGTTTTTT
14	TRBJ1-5	NA	TRBV28	NA	CASSFRAGNQPQHF	TGTGCCAGCAGTTTTCGGGCAGGTAATCAGCCCCAGCATTTT
13	TRBJ2-1	few	TRBV5-4	NA	CASVDRTNNEQFF	TGTGCCAGCGTAGACAGAACAAACAATGAGCAGTTCTTC
13	TRBJ1-5	NA	TRBV6-5	TRBD1	CASSRTGNQPQHF	TGTGCCAGCAGCAGGACAGGGAACCAGCCCCAGCATTTT
15	TRBJ2-7	NA	TRBV30	TRBD1	CAWSAGQAVRDEQYF	TGTGCCTGGAGTGCCGGACAGGCGGTCAGGGACGAGCAGTACTTC
13	TRBJ2-7	NA	TRBV2	NA	CASIRGTFREQYF	TGTGCCAGCATAAGAGGGACTTTTCGCGAGCAGTACTTC
13	TRBJ1-4	NA	TRBV2	NA	CASASWTNEKLFF	TGTGCCAGCGCTTCTTGGACTAATGAAAAACTGTTTTTT
13	TRBJ2-7	NA	TRBV6-1	NA	CASRWQTYYEQYF	TGTGCCAGCCGATGGCAGACTTACTACGAGCAGTACTTC
15	TRBJ1-5	once	TRBV5-8	TRBD1	CASSPRTGSEGPQHF	TGTGCCAGCAGCCCAAGGACAGGGTCCGAGGGGCCCCAGCATTTT
13	TRBJ2-5	NA	TRBV5-1	NA	CASSLVVGETQYF	TGCGCCAGCAGCCTAGTAGTGGGGGAGACCCAGTACTTC
13	TRBJ1-1	NA	TRBV5-1	NA	CASRSADNTEAFF	TGCGCCAGCAGGTCGGCAGACAACACTGAAGCTTTCTTT
15	TRBJ1-5	NA	TRBV6-5	TRBD1	CASRPGTGVNQPQHF	TGTGCCAGCAGACCTGGCACAGGGGTTAATCAGCCCCAGCATTTT